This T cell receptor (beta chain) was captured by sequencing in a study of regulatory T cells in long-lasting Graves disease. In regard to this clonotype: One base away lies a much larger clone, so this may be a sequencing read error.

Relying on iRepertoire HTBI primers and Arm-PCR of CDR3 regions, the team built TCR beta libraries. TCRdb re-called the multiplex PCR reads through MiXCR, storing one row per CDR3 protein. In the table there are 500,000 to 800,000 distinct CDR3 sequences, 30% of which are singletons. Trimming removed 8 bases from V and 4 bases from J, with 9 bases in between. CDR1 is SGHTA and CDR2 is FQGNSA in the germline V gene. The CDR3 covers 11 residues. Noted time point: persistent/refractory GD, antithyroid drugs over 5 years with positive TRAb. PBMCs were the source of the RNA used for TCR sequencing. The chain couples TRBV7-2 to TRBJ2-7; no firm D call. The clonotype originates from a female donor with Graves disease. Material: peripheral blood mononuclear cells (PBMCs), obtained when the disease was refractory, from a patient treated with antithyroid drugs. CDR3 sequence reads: CASGSKYEQYF. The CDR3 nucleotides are TGTGCCAGCGGCTCAAAATACGAGCAGTACTTC.